Reported below is one TCR beta chain. What it recognizes is unknown. Trimming shortened V by 1 base and J by 3 bases, and 13 bases separated the two germline ends. In germline, CDR1 is MNHNS, CDR2 SASEGT. This CDR3 comprises 15 residues. Naive CD8 cells comprised CD45RO-negative, CCR7-positively selected cells, excluding terminally differentiated effector memory CD45RA+ cells. The sample is drawn from a study of shared clonotypes between healthy human individuals. At the level of the study: Each donor contributed plates that comprised three CD4 naive, three CD4 memory, two CD8 naive and one CD8 memory.

The protocol was immunoSEQ multiplex PCR, while the TCRdb copy is restricted to in-frame clones and leaves out a portion. The data show roughly 2 million clones, 85% to 95% seen once. Study observations and caveats: Generation of non-shared clonotypes was less probable than generation of clonotypes shared by all four donors.

This clonotype was obtained from a man between 18 and 35 years old in good health. The gene calls are TRBV6-1 and TRBJ2-7; perhaps TRBD1 as D (5 bases). The sequencing input was naive CD8+ T cells sorted from blood. The DNA of the CDR3 is TGTGCCAGCAGTGAAGAAATCAGGGATTACTACGAGCAGTACTTC. It encodes CASSEEIRDYYEQYF.